The text below deals with one T cell receptor (beta chain). Its antigen is currently unknown. This entry belongs to a study of shared clonotypes between healthy human individuals. Across the whole study: In total, the donors were a couple of women and a few men aged 18 to 49. Donors had three CD4 naive, three CD4 memory, two CD8 naive and one CD8 memory plate apiece. Regarding the study as a whole: Clonotype sharing among donors, it was expected, would be affected by sequencing depth.

Method: immunoSEQ multiplex PCR; TCRdb's copy keeps in-frame clones and lacks some. The table lists 2 million to 2.5 million clones, 95% of them singletons. The CDR3 consists of 14 residues. Germline CDR1 MDHEN, CDR2 SYDVKM. Trimming removed 7 bases from V and 0 bases from J; junction bases left unmatched: 4. V and J are TRBV28 and TRBJ2-3; TRBD2 agrees at 7 bases. Input material: naive CD4+ T cells sorted from blood. Subset of the sample: CD45RA+ positively selected. The TCR originated in a man aged 18 to 35 in good health. As DNA, the CDR3 is TGTGCCAGCACCGAAGCGGGGAGCACAGATACGCAGTATTTT. Translated, it gives CASTEAGSTDTQYF.